These 23 T cell receptor beta chains came from one sample sequenced in a study of blood T cells in healthy people across ages. The use of a sample-barcoded 5' primer and a J-beta primer mix characterized a second PCR of about 7 to 12 cycles. MiXCR, applied by TCRdb to the 5' RACE reads, yields one record per CDR3 protein. The sample yields 1.5 million to 1.8 million distinct CDR3 sequences, approximately 39% seen once. Input material: blood. Receptors originate from a woman aged 18-29 years in good health.

The chain recombines TRBV6-2 or TRBV6-3 with TRBJ1-1; 9 nucleotides agree with TRBD1. Unmatched junction bases numbered 16, after V lost 8 bases and J lost 3 bases. The CDR3 extends over 17 amino acids. Germline CDR1 is MNHEY and CDR2 is SVGEGT. CDR3 region: CASLLEETGGSDTEAFF. CDR3 nucleotides: TGTGCCAGCTTACTAGAAGAAACAGGGGGCTCGGACACTGAAGCTTTCTTT.

This chain joins TRBV5-5 and TRBJ2-1, with unresolved D. The ends were cut back, 2 bases at V and 5 bases at J, with 11 bases in the middle. The CDR3 sequence is 14 residues long. CDR1 is SGHKS and CDR2 is YYEKEE in the germline V gene (reference sequence). Here the CDR3 reads CASSLSMGNNEQFF. CDR3 sequence (DNA): TGTGCCAGCAGCTTATCAATGGGAAACAATGAGCAGTTCTTC.

This clonotype was picked up a small number of times. J is TRBJ2-7 and V is TRBV20-1; 8 nucleotides align to TRBD2. Trimming removed 3 bases from V and 7 bases from J; junction bases left unmatched: 8. Looked up from germline, CDR1 is DFQATT and CDR2 is SNEGSKA (reference sequence). The CDR3 is 13 residues long. CDR3 sequence (DNA): TGCAGTGCTAGGCTACGACTAGCGAGGGAGCAGTACTTC. Protein: CSARLRLAREQYF.

This clonotype was seen a handful of times. Just one base apart from a much larger clone, this may be a read error. V usage is TRBV4-1 and J usage is TRBJ2-7; D not resolved. Germline-derived CDR1 and CDR2 are MGHRA and YSYEKL. V was trimmed by 4 bases and J by 1 base, leaving 14 bases between them. The CDR3 is 15 residues long. DNA for the CDR3: TGCGCCAGCAGCCCGACCACGCATGGGTCCTACGAGCAGTACTTC. This gives the protein CASSPTTHGSYEQYF.

The rearrangement uses TRBV6-2 or TRBV6-3 and TRBJ2-1, with 11 positions matching TRBD2. CDR1 and CDR2 (germline): MNHEY, SVGEGT. V trimming: 2 bases; J trimming: 8 bases; junction bases outside the gene matches: 5. This CDR3 is built from 15 residues. CDR3 sequence reads: CASSYGSGRGHEQFF. CDR3 coding DNA: TGTGCCAGCAGTTACGGTAGCGGGAGGGGCCATGAGCAGTTCTTC.

V is TRBV29-1 and J is TRBJ2-1; 11 bases agree with TRBD1. J gave up 7 bases and V 7 bases, and 6 bases lay outside the gene matches. Germline CDR1 and CDR2: SQVTM and ANQGSEA. This CDR3 region has 13 residues. CDR3 nucleotide sequence: TGCAGCGCTACCCGGGACAGGGGGAATGAGCAGTTCTTC. Its translation: CSATRDRGNEQFF.

This clonotype has only a few counts. This chain uses TRBV25-1 with TRBJ2-7; D gene uncertain. Germline CDR1 MGHDK, CDR2 SYGVNS. CDR3 size: 12 residues. The V and J ends lost 3 bases and 2 bases respectively, with 5 bases between them. As DNA, the CDR3 is TGTGCCAGCAGTGACAGACCCTACGAGCAGTACTTC. It is translated as CASSDRPYEQYF.

This clonotype was seen at least ten times. The rearrangement joins TRBV7-2 to TRBJ1-2; D remains unclear. Germline lookup yields CDR1 SGHTA and CDR2 FQGNSA. There are 14 residues in the CDR3. V lost 4 bases and J lost 2, with 11 bases in between. CDR3 DNA sequence: TGTGCCAGCAGCTCAAACGGGCTAAACTATGGCTACACCTTC. Its protein is CASSSNGLNYGYTF.

In its sample, this clonotype was seen a few times. The chain has TRBV6-2 or TRBV6-3 and TRBJ2-3; D call uncertain. From germline, CDR1 is MNHEY and CDR2 SVGEGT. The CDR3 sequence is 15 residues long. Between the trimmed V and J ends, which lost 7 bases and 6 bases, there was a span of 20 bases. Here the CDR3 DNA reads TGTGCCAGCACCTCTGGGATCTTTTATACGGATACGCAGTATTTT. This codes for CASTSGIFYTDTQYF.

This clonotype showed up just a few times. In DNA form, the CDR3 reads TGTGCCAGCAGCTTAAAATTAGAGACCCAGTACTTC. Protein sequence: CASSLKLETQYF. V is TRBV7-2 and J is TRBJ2-5; D ambiguous. Germline CDR1 reads SGHTA; CDR2 reads FQGNSA. Between the trimmed V and J ends, which lost 2 bases and 4 bases, there was a span of 5 bases. The CDR3 is made up of 12 amino acids.

This clonotype has only a few counts. V usage is TRBV6-2 or TRBV6-3 and J usage is TRBJ1-4; D is undetermined. This CDR3 is built from 12 residues. Germline V lookup: CDR1 MNHEY, CDR2 SVGEGT. The germline V and J ends were trimmed by 2 bases and 5 bases, with 3 bases remaining between them. The CDR3 DNA reads TGTGCCAGCAGTTACGGAAATGAAAAACTGTTTTTT. Encoded protein: CASSYGNEKLFF.

This clonotype was observed once. CDR3 in amino acids: CASSLEYSMPNSPLHF. For the CDR3, the DNA is TGTGCCAGCAGCTTAGAATATAGCATGCCTAATTCACCCCTCCACTTT. The J gene is TRBJ1-6, the V gene TRBV7-8; the D is unclear. This CDR3 is 16 amino acids long. Germline V gives CDR1 SGHVS, CDR2 FQNEAQ. V dropped 1 base and J dropped 6 bases, with 13 bases sitting between them.

The chain joins TRBV7-2 to TRBJ2-1; D is possibly TRBD1 or TRBD2 (6 bases each). Between the trimmed V and J ends, which lost 1 base and 10 bases, there was a span of 14 bases. Germline V gene sequence: CDR1 SGHTA, CDR2 FQGNSA. This CDR3 has 14 residues. The CDR3 DNA is TGTGCCAGCAGCTTAGATCGGGGGCTTGCCGAGCAGTTCTTC. It codes for CASSLDRGLAEQFF.

The chain links TRBV7-9 to TRBJ2-5; either TRBD1 or TRBD2 may fit D (5 bases each). Trimming removed 8 bases from V and 11 bases from J, with 27 bases in between. Per germline, CDR1 SEHNR and CDR2 FQNEAQ (reference sequence). This CDR3 is 15 amino acids long. Here the CDR3 reads CASVGGRGEVGEQYF. The CDR3, as DNA: TGTGCCAGCGTTGGGGGACGAGGGGAAGTGGGGGAGCAGTACTTC.

The CDR3 region has the DNA TGTGCCAGCAGTCGCGACAGGGCCGGGGATGAAAAACTGTTTTTT. This encodes CASSRDRAGDEKLFF. The chain has TRBV6-1 and TRBJ1-4, with 7 positions matching TRBD1. After removal of 5 bases from V and 6 bases from J, the junction contained 9 bases not matched to a gene. Germline CDR1 is MNHNS and CDR2 is SASEGT. The CDR3 spans 15 residues.

The chain uses TRBV20-1 and TRBJ2-3; TRBD2 matches at 13 bases. Germline lookup yields CDR1 DFQATT and CDR2 SNEGSKA (reference sequence). J gave up 0 bases and V 5 bases, and 5 bases lay outside the gene matches. The CDR3 has 16 amino acids. The CDR3 here is CSARGLAGTSTDTQYF. The DNA of the CDR3 is TGCAGTGCTCGGGGACTAGCGGGGACTAGCACAGATACGCAGTATTTT.

The V gene is TRBV7-2, the J gene TRBJ1-5; D is ambiguous. Germline assignment: CDR1 SGHTA and CDR2 FQGNSA. The CDR3 contains 13 residues. V was cut by 5 bases and J by 5 bases, with 10 bases left in between. Here the CDR3 reads CASSGTAYQPQHF. Written as DNA, the CDR3 is TGTGCCAGCAGCGGTACAGCATATCAGCCCCAGCATTTT.

The chain is built from TRBV29-1 and TRBJ2-3; 7 bases line up with TRBD2. Trimming removed 3 bases from V and 5 bases from J; junction bases left unmatched: 5. This CDR3 spans 13 amino acids. Germline V lookup: CDR1 SQVTM, CDR2 ANQGSEA. CDR3 coding DNA: TGCAGCGTTGACGCGGGAGCGTTAGATACGCAGTATTTT. Protein: CSVDAGALDTQYF.

This clonotype occurred once. The chain joins TRBV7-2 to TRBJ1-4; no clear D gene. Between the trimmed V and J ends, which lost 3 bases and 11 bases, there was a span of 10 bases. CDR3 size: 12 residues. Germline V gene data show CDR1 as SGHTA and CDR2 as FQGNSA. Written as DNA, the CDR3 is TGTGCCAGCAGCTTCTCCATTGGGAAACTGTTTTTT. Its protein is CASSFSIGKLFF.

This chain uses TRBV14 with TRBJ2-7; D may be TRBD1 (6 bases). Per the germline V gene, CDR1 is SGHDN and CDR2 is FVKESK. The V gene lost 3 bases and the J gene lost 2 bases, with 11 bases spanning the gap. This CDR3 comprises 14 residues. CDR3 DNA: TGTGCCAGCAGCCACCGGGACAAGACCTACGAGCAGTACTTC. Protein product: CASSHRDKTYEQYF. The full variable domain, completed using reference TRBV14 and TRBJ2-7, is EAGVTQFPSHSVIEKGQTVTLRCDPISGHDNLYWYRRVMGKEIKFLLHFVKESKQDESGMPNNRFLAERTGGTYSTLKVQPAELEDSGVYFCASSHRDKTYEQYFGPGTRLTVT.

In its sample, this clonotype was seen a few times. The chain combines TRBV29-1 with TRBJ2-1; the D gene is possibly TRBD2 (6 bases). V lost 4 bases and J 0 bases, leaving 13 bases between the germline ends. The CDR3 totals 15 residues. Germline V gives CDR1 SQVTM, CDR2 ANQGSEA. CDR3 sequence (DNA): TGCAGCGTTGCCGGGACTCTTAGCTCCTACAATGAGCAGTTCTTC. It encodes CSVAGTLSSYNEQFF.

This chain connects TRBV10-3 to TRBJ2-1; TRBD2 aligns across 15 bases. The V gene end was trimmed by 0 bases and the J gene end by 13 bases; junction bases not matched to a gene: 10. CDR1 and CDR2 (germline): ENHRY, SYGVKD. CDR3 length: 17 residues. CDR3 bases: TGTGCCATCAGTGAGTCCGGACTAGCGGGAGGGCCCGGAGATCAGTTCTTC. Its protein is CAISESGLAGGPGDQFF.

The chain combines TRBV10-3 with TRBJ2-2; 8 bases are shared with TRBD1. The CDR3 extends over 13 amino acids. Germline V lookup: CDR1 ENHRY, CDR2 SYGVKD. J was trimmed by 7 bases and V by 10 bases; bases with no gene match: 8. The CDR3: CASTGQADGELFF. In nucleotides, the CDR3 is TGTGCCAGCACGGGACAGGCAGACGGGGAGCTGTTTTTT.